Listed here are 18 T cell receptor beta chains from one sample, sequenced in a study of blood T cell repertoires in COVID-19. Measured with immunoSEQ multiplex PCR; TCRdb has only the in-frame clones, and not every one. The table includes under 100,000 clones, around nine tenths detected once. The sample comprised peripheral blood. All receptors come from a man aged 40-49 years with acute or convalescent COVID-19.

This sequence joins TRBV3-1 (or the pseudogene TRBV3-2) and TRBJ1-2, with TRBD1 matching over 11 bases. Germline V gene data show CDR1 as LGHDT and CDR2 as YNNKEL (reference sequence). V was clipped by 2 bases and J by 7 bases; unmatched bases: 3. The CDR3 has 14 residues. The CDR3 spells CASSQPGQGAGYTF. The CDR3 bases are TGTGCCAGCAGCCAACCCGGACAGGGGGCTGGCTACACCTTC.

The chain employs TRBV27 and TRBJ1-1, with 8 bases aligning to TRBD1. There are 12 residues in the CDR3. V shed 5 bases, J shed 11 bases, and the junction held 7 bases outside the gene matches. Germline CDR1 MNHEY, CDR2 SMNVEV (reference sequence). The CDR3 region is CASSPRTGWAFF. CDR3 coding DNA: TGTGCCAGCAGTCCCCGGACAGGGTGGGCTTTCTTT.

The CDR3 here is CASSYSATGVLTDTQYF. For the CDR3, the DNA is TGTGCCAGCAGTTACTCGGCGACGGGGGTGCTCACAGATACGCAGTATTTT. The chain carries TRBV6-2 or TRBV6-3 and TRBJ2-3, with a tentative D call TRBD2 (6 bases). V shed 0 bases and J shed 2 bases, with 15 bases lying between them. This CDR3 comprises 17 residues. CDR1 MNHEY and CDR2 SVGEGT come from the germline V gene.

The gene calls are TRBV5-4 and TRBJ1-2; 8 nucleotides line up with TRBD1. Germline V gene sequence: CDR1 SGHNT, CDR2 YYREEE (reference sequence). This CDR3 contains 14 residues. The V segment lost 4 bases and the J segment 4 bases; nucleotides outside the gene matches: 6. This CDR3 reads CASSLRGLSYGYTF. The CDR3 nucleotides read TGTGCCAGCAGCCTCAGGGGGCTCTCCTATGGCTACACCTTC.

V usage is TRBV6-5 and J usage is TRBJ1-4; 8 bases agree with TRBD1. V was pared by 3 bases and J by 8 bases, with 8 bases of the junction left unmatched. The CDR3 loop spans 15 amino acids. Germline lookup yields CDR1 MNHEY and CDR2 SVGAGI. CDR3: CASSYSGGIREKLFF. The DNA of the CDR3 is TGTGCCAGCAGTTATTCAGGGGGCATACGAGAAAAACTGTTTTTT.

This clone has only a few counts. This rearrangement joins TRBV27 to TRBJ2-5; 7 positions match TRBD1. CDR3 length: 18 residues. V trimming: 3 bases; J trimming: 2 bases; junction bases outside the gene matches: 15. The V gene's germline CDR1 is MNHEY and CDR2 SMNVEV (reference sequence). CDR3 loop: CASSFRGQNRGPQETQYF. CDR3 nucleotides: TGTGCCAGCAGTTTTCGCGGACAGAACAGGGGACCACAAGAGACCCAGTACTTC.

The chain couples TRBV19 to TRBJ2-2, with 8 nucleotides matching TRBD1. The trim removed 7 bases at V and 6 bases at J, leaving 7 bases unmatched. Germline V gene sequence: CDR1 LNHDA, CDR2 SQIVND (reference sequence). The CDR3 covers 14 residues. The CDR3 spells CASTPQGASGELFF. DNA for the CDR3: TGTGCCAGTACTCCCCAGGGGGCTTCCGGGGAGCTGTTTTTT.

The V and J genes are TRBV30 and TRBJ1-6; D is unclear. With 4 bases removed from V and 8 bases from J, the gap between germline ends came to 12 bases. The CDR3 consists of 13 residues. Germline V gives CDR1 GTSNPN, CDR2 SVGIG (reference sequence). The CDR3 region has the DNA TGTGCCTGGAAATTCCGGACTTATTCACCCCTCCACTTT. It specifies CAWKFRTYSPLHF.

The V gene is TRBV12-3 or TRBV12-4, the J gene TRBJ1-1; D ambiguous. V was shortened by 6 bases and J by 0 bases, with 5 bases between the two germline ends. This CDR3 is built from 12 residues. DNA for the CDR3: TGTGCCAGCAGGCCTATGAACACTGAAGCTTTCTTT. Translated, it gives CASRPMNTEAFF.

The J gene is TRBJ1-1, the V gene TRBV19, with D unclear. Between the trimmed V and J ends, which lost 2 bases and 5 bases, there was a span of 9 bases. This CDR3 has 13 residues. Germline CDR1 and CDR2: LNHDA and SQIVND (reference sequence). DNA for the CDR3: TGTGCCAGTAGTATAAGGGCGGGGACTGAAGCTTTCTTT. This translates into CASSIRAGTEAFF.

This sequence joins TRBV19 and TRBJ2-1, with D possibly being TRBD2 (6 bases). The V end lost 5 bases, the J end lost 0 bases, and 14 bases lay between the germline ends. This CDR3 has 16 amino acids. The germline V gene encodes CDR1 LNHDA and CDR2 SQIVND (reference sequence). The DNA of the CDR3 is TGTGCCAGTAGTCCGCGGGCGGGGCTCTCCTACAATGAGCAGTTCTTC. It specifies CASSPRAGLSYNEQFF.

The V gene is TRBV19, the J gene TRBJ1-5, with 7 bases aligning to TRBD1. The trim removed 7 bases at V and 4 bases at J, leaving 7 bases unmatched. This CDR3 spans 14 amino acids. Germline assignment: CDR1 LNHDA and CDR2 SQIVND (reference sequence). The CDR3 nucleotides read TGTGCCAGTAACCTTAACAGGGGAAATCAGCCCCAGCATTTT. It yields the protein CASNLNRGNQPQHF.

The V and J genes are TRBV30 and TRBJ2-7; perhaps TRBD2 as D (5 bases). The ends were cut back, 2 bases at V and 4 bases at J, with 6 bases in the middle. CDR1 is GTSNPN, CDR2 SVGIG, per germline (reference sequence). The CDR3 is 11 amino acids. The CDR3 sequence is CAWSREYEQYF. CDR3 DNA sequence: TGTGCCTGGAGTAGGGAGTACGAGCAGTACTTC.

The chain has TRBV6-6 and TRBJ1-1, with D possibly TRBD1 on 5 matching bases. Trimming took 5 bases from V and 3 from J, leaving 10 bases between them. Germline CDR1 is MNHNY and CDR2 is SVGAGI (reference sequence). The CDR3 extends over 13 amino acids. CDR3 sequence reads: CASSRDSDTEAFF. The CDR3 DNA is TGTGCCAGCAGTCGAGACAGTGACACTGAAGCTTTCTTT.

The rearrangement uses TRBV7-2 and TRBJ2-3; D ambiguous. Germline assignment: CDR1 SGHTA and CDR2 FQGNSA. Trimming shortened V by 0 bases and J by 5 bases, and 9 bases separated the two germline ends. CDR3 size: 14 residues. Here the CDR3 DNA reads TGTGCCAGCAGCTTAGCTAGTGTCGAAGATACGCAGTATTTT. The encoded protein is CASSLASVEDTQYF.

Worth noting for this clone: Other DNA sequences in this sample translate to the same CDR3. The chain combines TRBV18 with TRBJ2-7, with D possibly being TRBD1 (7 bases). The CDR3 length is 13 residues. The germline gives CDR1 KGHSH, CDR2 LQKENI. Trimming took off 4 bases at V and 4 bases at J, with 11 bases between the two ends. CDR3: CASSQQGGYEQYF. The DNA for the CDR3 is TGTGCCAGCTCACAGCAGGGGGGATACGAGCAGTACTTC. Variable domain in full (rest from reference TRBV18 and TRBJ2-7): NAGVMQNPRHLVRRRGQEARLRCSPMKGHSHVYWYRQLPEEGLKFMVYLQKENIIDESGMPKERFSAEFPKEGPSILRIQQVVRGDSAAYFCASSQQGGYEQYFGPGTRLTVT.

The V gene is TRBV27, the J gene TRBJ2-3, with 9 bases aligning to TRBD1. The CDR3 covers 15 residues. Losses at the gene ends were 6 bases for V and 2 bases for J; bases not matched to a gene: 6. Germline V gene data show CDR1 as MNHEY and CDR2 as SMNVEV (reference sequence). The CDR3 protein is CASRGRQGDTDTQYF. For the CDR3, the DNA is TGTGCCAGCAGGGGGAGACAGGGGGACACAGATACGCAGTATTTT.

J is TRBJ1-2 and V is TRBV19; 10 bases align to TRBD1. The germline gives CDR1 LNHDA, CDR2 SQIVND (reference sequence). Trimming at V came to 7 bases and at J to 5 bases, leaving 19 bases not matched to a gene. The CDR3 is 18 residues long. This chain's CDR3 is CASTGQGVTERTRYGYTF. The CDR3 bases are TGTGCCAGTACCGGACAGGGGGTTACAGAACGGACGAGATATGGCTACACCTTC.